This is a list of T cell receptor beta chains from one sample in a study of blood T cells in healthy people across ages. TCRdb analysed the 5' RACE reads with MiXCR anew, one entry per CDR3 protein. The sample shows about 670,000 distinct CDR3 sequences, approximately 52% of them seen only once. Specimen: blood. These receptors were obtained from an elderly woman in good health. Each CDR3 is given with its conserved first and last residue. Each record gives: V gene, J gene, D gene, clone size, CDR3 protein, CDR3 DNA. D genes are given only for firm matches. Expanded clones are given a class, and other clones once, few, many or no size at all.

V: TRBV27; J: TRBJ2-7; D: -; size: -; CDR3: CASSGVGGNYEQYF; DNA: TGTGCCAGCTCGGGCGTAGGGGGAAACTACGAGCAGTACTTC
V: TRBV29-1; J: TRBJ2-3; D: TRBD1; size: -; CDR3: CSVEGQGADTQYF; DNA: TGCAGCGTTGAGGGACAGGGGGCGGATACGCAGTATTTT
V: TRBV30; J: TRBJ1-1; D: -; size: -; CDR3: CAWSAFWAAEAFF; DNA: TGTGCCTGGAGTGCTTTTTGGGCAGCCGAAGCTTTCTTT
V: TRBV30; J: TRBJ2-5; D: -; size: -; CDR3: CAWNPGLETRYF; DNA: TGTGCCTGGAATCCGGGGTTGGAGACCCGGTACTTC
V: TRBV3-1; J: TRBJ2-1; D: -; size: -; CDR3: CASSQVTSEQFF; DNA: TGTGCCAGCAGCCAGGTTACAAGTGAGCAGTTCTTC
V: TRBV29-1; J: TRBJ2-3; D: TRBD2; size: few; CDR3: CSVAGLAGTDTQYF; DNA: TGCAGCGTAGCTGGACTAGCGGGCACAGATACGCAGTATTTT
V: TRBV20-1; J: TRBJ2-5; D: -; size: -; CDR3: CSAMAQRWQETQYF; DNA: TGCAGTGCGATGGCACAGAGGTGGCAAGAGACCCAGTACTTC
V: TRBV5-6; J: TRBJ2-7; D: -; size: few; CDR3: CASSLVGRAYEQYF; DNA: TGTGCCAGCAGCTTGGTAGGCAGGGCATACGAGCAGTACTTC
V: TRBV4-1; J: TRBJ2-2; D: -; size: few; CDR3: CASSQDFRRWGGELFF; DNA: TGCGCCAGCAGCCAAGATTTCCGGCGCTGGGGGGGGGAGCTGTTTTTT
V: TRBV24-1; J: TRBJ2-3; D: -; size: -; CDR3: CATSDLGGPDTQYF; DNA: TGTGCCACCAGTGATTTGGGGGGACCAGATACGCAGTATTTT
V: TRBV5-1; J: TRBJ1-2; D: TRBD1; size: -; CDR3: CASSFGGTGGEGYTF; DNA: TGCGCCAGCAGCTTTGGTGGGACAGGGGGCGAAGGCTACACCTTC
V: TRBV7-2; J: TRBJ1-2; D: TRBD1; size: -; CDR3: CASSLTPPGQGSRGGYTF; DNA: TGTGCCAGCAGCTTAACCCCCCCGGGACAGGGTTCTCGGGGTGGCTACACCTTC
V: TRBV7-9; J: TRBJ2-5; D: -; size: few; CDR3: CASSLGYEETQYF; DNA: TGTGCCAGCAGCTTAGGTTATGAGGAGACCCAGTACTTC
V: TRBV7-9; J: TRBJ1-6; D: -; size: many; CDR3: CASSFGTPKALHF; DNA: TGTGCCAGCAGCTTCGGGACACCGAAGGCCCTCCACTTT